Below are 13 T cell receptor beta chains sequenced from a single sample in a study of blood T cell repertoires in COVID-19. Measured with immunoSEQ multiplex PCR; TCRdb has only the in-frame clones, and not every one. The sample shows about 260,000 clones, about 80% of them seen only once. Sample: peripheral blood. These TCRs come from a woman between 45 and 60 years old who had recovered from COVID-19.

The genes are TRBV3-1 (or the pseudogene TRBV3-2) and TRBJ2-5; 14 bases agree with TRBD2. The CDR3 runs 16 residues. Germline CDR1 and CDR2: LGHDT and YNNKEL (reference sequence). Trimming cost V 4 bases and J 4 bases; bases outside gene matches: 5. CDR3 sequence: CASSPGLAGVVETQYF. The CDR3 DNA sequence: TGTGCCAGCAGCCCGGGACTAGCGGGGGTTGTAGAGACCCAGTACTTC.

The gene calls are TRBV7-8 and TRBJ2-1, with TRBD2 matching 10 bases. The CDR3 consists of 13 residues. V shed 4 bases and J 8 bases; nucleotides not matched to a gene: 2. CDR1 is SGHVS and CDR2 is FQNEAQ in the germline V gene. The CDR3 nucleotides are TGTGCCAGCAGCTCAGGGACTAGCGATGAGCAGTTCTTC. The encoded protein is CASSSGTSDEQFF. Filled out from reference TRBV7-8 and TRBJ2-1, the complete variable domain reads GAGVSQSPRYKVAKRGQDVALRCDPISGHVSLFWYQQALGQGPEFLTYFQNEAQLDKSGLPSDRFFAERPEGSVSTLKIQRTQQEDSAVYLCASSSGTSDEQFFGPGTRLTVL.

This clone was recorded once. The V call is TRBV21-1, the J call TRBJ2-7; the table assigns TRBD1, which was not confirmed against the DNA. TRBV21-1 is termed a pseudogene. There are 19 residues in the CDR3. CDR3 sequence: CASSKTDRDLGNSSYEQYF. Written as DNA, the CDR3 is TGTGCCAGCAGCAAAACCGACAGGGATTTAGGGAATTCGTCCTACGAGCAGTACTTC.

This chain uses TRBV5-1 with TRBJ2-1; 14 bases map to TRBD2. CDR1 is SGHRS and CDR2 is YFSETQ in the germline V gene. V lost 3 bases and J lost 4; bases outside the gene matches: 9. The CDR3 loop spans 18 amino acids. CDR3 residues: CASSSPGLAGVGYNEQFF. The DNA for the CDR3 is TGCGCCAGCAGCTCGCCGGGACTAGCGGGGGTAGGGTACAATGAGCAGTTCTTC.

The rearrangement joins TRBV7-6 to TRBJ1-1, with 8 bases identical to TRBD1. Germline V gives CDR1 SGHVS, CDR2 FNYEAQ. This CDR3 comprises 18 residues. The V and J ends lost 1 base and 0 bases, in that order; junction bases with no gene match: 10. The CDR3 region has the DNA TGTGCCAGCAGCTTAGTAGCCCCGGGACAGGTTATGAACACTGAAGCTTTCTTT. This translates into CASSLVAPGQVMNTEAFF.

The chain employs TRBV6-5 and TRBJ1-6; D is undetermined. In germline, CDR1 is MNHEY, CDR2 SVGAGI. Deletions cut 6 bases from V and 0 bases from J, with 6 bases between. CDR3 length: 14 residues. CDR3 in DNA: TGTGCCAGCAGGCTGAGCTCCTATAATTCACCCCTCCACTTT. This translates into CASRLSSYNSPLHF.

The chain is built from TRBV10-3 and TRBJ2-7; the match to TRBD1 covers 10 bases. The CDR3 runs 13 residues. Per the germline V gene, CDR1 is ENHRY and CDR2 is SYGVKD. Trimming at V came to 7 bases and at J to 4 bases, leaving 4 bases not matched to a gene. In DNA form, the CDR3 reads TGTGCCATCACTAGACAGGGGGCTTACGAGCAGTACTTC. This sequence encodes CAITRQGAYEQYF.

The V gene is TRBV6-1, the J gene TRBJ2-5, with TRBD2 as a possible D gene (7 bases). V was clipped by 0 bases and J by 5 bases, with 10 bases between them. Germline V lookup: CDR1 MNHNS, CDR2 SASEGT. This CDR3 has 14 residues. The CDR3 region is CASSEARGGETQYF. CDR3 coding DNA: TGTGCCAGCAGTGAAGCGAGGGGGGGTGAGACCCAGTACTTC.

The chain uses TRBV5-1 and TRBJ2-2; D not certain. Germline lookup yields CDR1 SGHRS and CDR2 YFSETQ. CDR3 size: 13 residues. Trimming pared 0 bases from V and 4 bases from J, leaving 4 bases between. The CDR3 nucleotides read TGCGCCAGCAGCTTGGAACTCACCGGGGAGCTGTTTTTT. This encodes CASSLELTGELFF.

This chain's CDR3 is CASSLVPNEQFF. For the CDR3, the DNA is TGTGCCAGCAGCTTAGTTCCTAATGAGCAGTTCTTC. This chain links TRBV7-2 with TRBJ2-1; D gene unclear. The CDR3 spans 12 residues. V was trimmed by 1 base and J by 7 bases, leaving 5 bases between them. Germline V gene sequence: CDR1 SGHTA, CDR2 FQGNSA. The whole variable domain, remainder taken from reference TRBV7-2 and TRBJ2-1, is GAGVSQSPSNKVTEKGKDVELRCDPISGHTALYWYRQSLGQGLEFLIYFQGNSAPDKSGLPSDRFSAERTGGSVSTLTIQRTQQEDSAVYLCASSLVPNEQFFGPGTRLTVL.

CDR3 loop: CASSTGYSGTGELFF. The CDR3 DNA is TGTGCCAGCAGTACAGGGTACTCGGGAACCGGGGAGCTGTTTTTT. V and J are TRBV6-4 and TRBJ2-2; D is possibly TRBD1 (6 bases). Germline CDR1 MRHNA, CDR2 SNTAGT. The CDR3 covers 15 residues. Trimming removed 5 bases at V and 5 bases at J, with 15 bases between.

The rearrangement links TRBV30 to TRBJ2-5; a weak D match, TRBD1 (6 bases). Trimming stripped 4 bases from V and 5 bases from J, with 14 bases between. The CDR3 length is 13 residues. The germline CDR1 and CDR2 sequences are GTSNPN and SVGIG (reference sequence). For the CDR3, the DNA is TGTGCCTGGACGTTACAGGGCCCGGAGACCCAGTACTTC. This translates into CAWTLQGPETQYF.

J is TRBJ2-1 and V is TRBV5-5; TRBD2 matches at 9 bases. J gave up 8 bases and V 5 bases, and 5 bases lay outside the gene matches. The CDR3 covers 13 residues. Germline CDR1 is SGHKS and CDR2 is YYEKEE (reference sequence). CDR3 residues: CASRPSGVDEQFF. CDR3 sequence (DNA): TGTGCCAGCAGGCCTAGCGGGGTGGATGAGCAGTTCTTC.